This TCR beta chain came from a study of blood T cell repertoires in COVID-19. Study at large: Spain, Italy and the United States supplied samples that represented acute and convalescent COVID-19.

In the authors' methods: Using reference gene primer amplification, nucleated cell counts were estimated. Produced via immunoSEQ multiplex PCR; TCRdb's table is partial and in-frame only. That table gives V, J and clone size, and the DNA gave D and trimming. Of a few hundred thousand clones in the sample, 84% were seen once. The V gene's germline CDR1 is MNHEY and CDR2 SVGAGI. V was cut by 0 bases and J by 6 bases, with 12 bases left in between. The CDR3 consists of 15 residues. The chain couples TRBV6-5 to TRBJ2-1; perhaps TRBD1 as D (5 bases). The sequence was obtained from a woman in her thirties or forties who had recovered from COVID-19. The sequencing sample was made of peripheral blood. The CDR3 region has the DNA TGTGCCAGCAGTTACTCGCGGTCACAGGCCAATGAGCAGTTCTTC. Its protein is CASSYSRSQANEQFF.